The 10 T cell receptor beta chains in this list originate from one sample, sequenced in a study of T cells in Graves' hyperthyroidism and ophthalmopathy. The CDR3 regions of TCR beta were amplified from RNA transcripts. When the TCR CDR3 underwent first-round RT-PCR, the HTBI primer set was used. TCRdb used MiXCR to reprocess the multiplex PCR reads, holding one entry per CDR3 protein. The table shows under 450,000 distinct CDR3 sequences, with about a sixth occurring only once. Sequencing was performed on blood. These receptors were taken from a woman aged 30 to 39 with Graves' hyperthyroidism that later progressed to Graves' ophthalmopathy.

This clonotype was seen a handful of times. This chain connects TRBV20-1 to TRBJ2-7; 7 positions match TRBD2. Germline V gene sequence: CDR1 DFQATT, CDR2 SNEGSKA (reference sequence). The CDR3 loop spans 12 amino acids. Unmatched junction bases numbered 0, after V lost 0 bases and J lost 4 bases. For the CDR3, the DNA is TGCAGTGCTAGAGAAGCGGGGTACGAGCAGTACTTC. The encoded protein is CSAREAGYEQYF.

The rearrangement links TRBV2 to TRBJ2-3; D is uncertain. The CDR3 sequence is 12 residues long. Trimming took off 6 bases at V and 8 bases at J, with 12 bases between the two ends. CDR1 SNHLY and CDR2 FYNNEI come from the germline V gene. This CDR3 reads CASSLSWGTQYF. Here the CDR3 DNA reads TGTGCCAGCAGCTTAAGTTGGGGTACGCAGTATTTT.

This clonotype was seen repeatedly, ten times or more. The chain recombines TRBV28 with TRBJ2-7; 10 bases are a match to TRBD1. V was clipped by 8 bases and J by 3 bases; unmatched bases: 7. The CDR3 consists of 14 residues. The germline V gene encodes CDR1 MDHEN and CDR2 SYDVKM. The DNA for the CDR3 is TGTGCCAGCTGGGGGGGGGACAGGGGCTACGAGCAGTACTTC. It specifies CASWGGDRGYEQYF. The full variable domain, its missing parts supplied by reference TRBV28 and TRBJ2-7, is DVKVTQSSRYLVKRTGEKVFLECVQDMDHENMFWYRQDPGLGLRLIYFSYDVKMKEKGDIPEGYSVSREKKERFSLILESASTNQTSMYLCASWGGDRGYEQYFGPGTRLTVT.

Regarding this clonotype: A read error may be the cause here, since a much bigger clone is one base away. The chain uses TRBV20-1 and TRBJ2-1, with a weak D call TRBD2 (6 bases). The CDR3 loop spans 16 amino acids. The germline V and J ends were trimmed by 7 bases and 8 bases, with 27 bases remaining between them. CDR1 DFQATT and CDR2 SNEGSKA come from the germline V gene (reference sequence). CDR3 nucleotides: TGCAGTGTTATGCTTGCTCTGGCGGGGATGGTCGATGAGCAGTTCTTC. Translated, it gives CSVMLALAGMVDEQFF.

This clonotype was seen many times. The rearrangement uses TRBV11-2 and TRBJ1-1; possibly TRBD1 for D (6 bases). Germline assignment: CDR1 SGHAT and CDR2 FQNNGV. The V gene lost 7 bases and the J gene lost 1 base, with 13 bases spanning the gap. The CDR3 runs to 14 residues. The CDR3 sequence: CASIPTGKNTEAFF. CDR3 sequence (DNA): TGTGCCAGCATCCCCACAGGGAAGAACACTGAAGCTTTCTTT.

This clonotype was observed a few times. J is TRBJ2-5 and V is TRBV4-1; 11 bases line up with TRBD2. V shed 1 base, J shed 4 bases, and the junction held 5 bases outside the gene matches. The CDR3 is 16 amino acids. Germline V gene data show CDR1 as MGHRA and CDR2 as YSYEKL. CDR3 DNA: TGCGCCAGCAGCCAAGGGCTAGCGGGGGGTACAGAGACCCAGTACTTC. It is translated as CASSQGLAGGTETQYF.

This clonotype was recorded a few times. CDR3 in DNA: TGCAGTGCTAGAGATGACCGCCACTCCTTGGCCGGGGAGCTGTTTTTT. This encodes CSARDDRHSLAGELFF. V is TRBV20-1 and J is TRBJ2-2; D is unclear. Between the trimmed V and J ends, which lost 0 bases and 6 bases, there was a span of 17 bases. The CDR3 has 16 residues. Germline V gene data show CDR1 as DFQATT and CDR2 as SNEGSKA (reference sequence).

The sample holds many counts of this clonotype. The rearrangement uses TRBV27 and TRBJ2-3; D not certain. This CDR3 has 15 amino acids. Looked up from germline, CDR1 is MNHEY and CDR2 is SMNVEV (reference sequence). Deletions cut 4 bases from V and 2 bases from J, with 13 bases between. CDR3 DNA: TGTGCCAGCAGTTGGAGTATAGGGTACACAGATACGCAGTATTTT. Translating it yields CASSWSIGYTDTQYF.

In this sample, this clonotype turned up many times. The chain is built from TRBV2 and TRBJ2-7, with 7 nucleotides matching TRBD1. The CDR3 loop spans 15 amino acids. The J segment lost 5 bases and the V segment lost 4 bases, leaving 11 bases of the junction unmatched. Germline CDR1 SNHLY, CDR2 FYNNEI. In DNA form, the CDR3 reads TGTGCCAGCAGTGGTATCCAAACAGGGGCCCACGAGCAGTACTTC. It specifies CASSGIQTGAHEQYF.

This clonotype showed up many times. The chain couples TRBV20-1 to TRBJ2-7; 11 bases line up with TRBD2. Trimming removed 1 base from V and 3 bases from J; junction bases left unmatched: 5. This CDR3 contains 15 residues. From germline, CDR1 is DFQATT and CDR2 SNEGSKA (reference sequence). Here the CDR3 reads CSARVDGLAGYEQYF. Here the CDR3 DNA reads TGCAGTGCTAGAGTAGACGGACTAGCGGGCTACGAGCAGTACTTC.